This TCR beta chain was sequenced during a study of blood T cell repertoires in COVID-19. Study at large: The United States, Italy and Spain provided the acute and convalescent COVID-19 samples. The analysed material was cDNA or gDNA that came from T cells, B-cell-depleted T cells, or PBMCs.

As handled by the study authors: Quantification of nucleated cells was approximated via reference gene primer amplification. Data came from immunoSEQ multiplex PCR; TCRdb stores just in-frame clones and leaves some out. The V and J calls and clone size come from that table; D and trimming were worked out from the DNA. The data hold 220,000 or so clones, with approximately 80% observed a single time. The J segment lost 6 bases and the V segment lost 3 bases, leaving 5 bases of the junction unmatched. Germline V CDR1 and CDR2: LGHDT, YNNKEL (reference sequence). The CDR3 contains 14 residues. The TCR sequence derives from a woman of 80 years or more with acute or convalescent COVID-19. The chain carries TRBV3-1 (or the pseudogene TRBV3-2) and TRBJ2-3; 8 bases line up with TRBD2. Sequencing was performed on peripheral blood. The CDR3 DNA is TGTGCCAGCAGCCAGGCGGGGGGCGGGGATACGCAGTATTTT. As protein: CASSQAGGGDTQYF.